These 30 T cell receptor beta chains share one sample of origin, sequenced in a study of response to subunit inactivated influenza vaccine. Each CDR3 protein gets one entry after TCRdb re-called the RT-PCR reads with MiXCR. The sample gives about 500,000 distinct CDR3 sequences, approximately 15% of which show up once; 3% is in the top ten. The sample was CD4+ T cells sorted from PBMCs, taken around 25 months after vaccination. The receptors were sampled from a man aged 45-69 years who received an inactivated influenza vaccine.

This clonotype was picked up a small number of times. Its ends do not fully match the called genes, so a read error is possible. This chain uses TRBV15 with TRBJ2-6, with TRBD2 matching over 7 bases. The CDR3 is 15 amino acids. Germline assignment: CDR1 LNHNV and CDR2 YYDKDF (reference sequence). This CDR3 reads CASSLAASGANVLTF. Here the CDR3 DNA reads TGTGCCTCCAGTCTAGCGGCCTCTGGGGCCAACGTCCTGACTTTC.

The V call is TRBV7-2, the J call TRBJ2-5; 7 bases are a match to TRBD2. The CDR3 runs 15 residues. CDR1 is SGHTA, CDR2 FQGNSA, per germline. J gave up 2 bases and V 2 bases, and 5 bases lay outside the gene matches. The CDR3 bases are TGTGCCAGCAGCTTACCTAGCGGAGTACAAGAGACCCAGTACTTC. Translating it yields CASSLPSGVQETQYF.

This clonotype came up a few times. The chain employs TRBV10-3 and TRBJ1-2; D might be TRBD1 (6 bases). CDR1 and CDR2 from the germline V gene are ENHRY and SYGVKD. Trimming cost V 3 bases and J 4 bases, with 12 bases left between them. CDR3 length: 14 residues. The CDR3 DNA reads TGTGCCATCAGTGAACCAGGGGCTACCTATGGCTACACCTTC. It translates to CAISEPGATYGYTF.

This chain links TRBV29-1 with TRBJ2-1; possible D gene TRBD2, 5 bases. CDR3 length: 13 amino acids. V was clipped by 4 bases and J by 3 bases, with 10 bases between them. The germline V gene has CDR1 SQVTM and CDR2 ANQGSEA. CDR3 DNA: TGCAGCGTTGGTCGGGGTTACTACAATGAGCAGTTCTTC. Protein: CSVGRGYYNEQFF.

In this sample, this clonotype turned up many times. The V and J genes are TRBV29-1 and TRBJ2-3; 8 bases agree with TRBD1. The CDR3 consists of 14 residues. Per the germline V gene, CDR1 is SQVTM and CDR2 is ANQGSEA. V lost 3 bases, J lost 4 bases, and 6 bases stayed unmatched. The CDR3 sequence is CSVERQGAPDTQYF. The CDR3 nucleotides read TGCAGCGTTGAGCGGCAGGGGGCCCCAGATACGCAGTATTTT.

This clonotype showed up many times. The V gene is TRBV20-1, the J gene TRBJ1-3, with D unclear. The CDR3 totals 16 residues. The germline V and J ends were trimmed by 4 bases and 0 bases, with 16 bases remaining between them. The germline CDR1 and CDR2 sequences are DFQATT and SNEGSKA (reference sequence). CDR3 sequence reads: CSATAAGLDSGNTIYF. CDR3 in DNA: TGCAGTGCTACGGCGGCGGGATTAGACTCTGGAAACACCATATATTTT.

This clonotype was recorded a few times. The V and J genes are TRBV20-1 and TRBJ2-5; TRBD2 is a possible D gene (6 bases). In germline, CDR1 is DFQATT, CDR2 SNEGSKA (reference sequence). The ends were cut back, 6 bases at V and 1 base at J, with 9 bases in the middle. This CDR3 has 12 amino acids. CDR3 in DNA: TGCAGTGCCAGTAGCGGCCAAGAGACCCAGTACTTC. The encoded protein is CSASSGQETQYF.

The chain recombines TRBV4-3 with TRBJ2-1, with a possible D match to TRBD2 (8 bases). Looked up from germline, CDR1 is LGHNA and CDR2 is YSLEER. With 1 base removed from V and 4 bases from J, the gap between germline ends came to 14 bases. The CDR3 has 16 residues. As DNA, the CDR3 is TGCGCCAGCAGCCAAGGACAGGGCGGGGGGTACAATGAGCAGTTCTTC. Translated: CASSQGQGGGYNEQFF.

This clonotype has only a few counts. This chain links TRBV5-1 with TRBJ2-3; D unclear. The CDR3 consists of 16 residues. CDR1 is SGHRS and CDR2 is YFSETQ in the germline V gene. Trimming removed 4 bases at V and 0 bases at J, with 15 bases between. The CDR3 bases are TGCGCCAGCAGCCCGGGTGTGGAAGAAAGCACAGATACGCAGTATTTT. Protein sequence: CASSPGVEESTDTQYF.

This sequence joins TRBV18 and TRBJ2-4; D is uncertain. The CDR3 totals 15 residues. Germline V gene data show CDR1 as KGHSH and CDR2 as LQKENI. V dropped 3 bases and J dropped 9 bases, with 18 bases sitting between them. CDR3 sequence: CASSPFTPGLGIQYF. As DNA, the CDR3 is TGTGCCAGCTCACCTTTCACGCCAGGTTTGGGCATTCAGTACTTC.

This clonotype was seen a few times. The rearrangement links TRBV2 to TRBJ2-7; D possibly corresponds to TRBD2 (6 bases). Trimming shortened V by 6 bases and J by 4 bases, and 19 bases separated the two germline ends. Per the germline V gene, CDR1 is SNHLY and CDR2 is FYNNEI. The CDR3 length is 15 residues. DNA of the CDR3: TGTGCCAGCAGGGCCGGGGTGGAGGGGACGTACGAGCAGTACTTC. This encodes CASRAGVEGTYEQYF.

This clonotype was picked up a small number of times. The rearrangement links TRBV6-5 to TRBJ2-7; TRBD2 matches at 9 bases. In germline, CDR1 is MNHEY, CDR2 SVGAGI. J gave up 0 bases and V 2 bases, and 8 bases lay outside the gene matches. The CDR3 loop spans 17 amino acids. The CDR3 nucleotides are TGTGCCAGCAGTTACACAGCCGGGACTAGCAGCTCCTACGAGCAGTACTTC. Translation gives CASSYTAGTSSSYEQYF.

The sample holds a few counts of this clonotype. The chain uses TRBV7-2 and TRBJ2-7; D perhaps matches TRBD1 (5 bases). V was cut by 5 bases and J by 3 bases, with 11 bases left in between. Germline V gene sequence: CDR1 SGHTA, CDR2 FQGNSA. The CDR3 has 13 amino acids. CDR3 nucleotides: TGTGCCAGCAGCACGCGACAGTTCTACGAGCAGTACTTC. As protein: CASSTRQFYEQYF.

This clonotype came up a few times. The J gene is TRBJ1-2, the V gene TRBV12-3 or TRBV12-4; 10 nucleotides line up with TRBD1. V lost 1 base to trimming and J lost 7 bases; unmatched junction nucleotides: 3. The CDR3 totals 14 residues. CDR3 region: CASSLGQGASGYTF. As DNA, the CDR3 is TGTGCCAGCAGTTTAGGACAGGGGGCAAGTGGCTACACCTTC.

This clonotype was counted between two and nine times. The V gene is TRBV7-2, the J gene TRBJ1-3; D ambiguous. Germline CDR1 is SGHTA and CDR2 is FQGNSA. Trimming took 5 bases from V and 4 from J, leaving 18 bases between them. The CDR3 loop spans 16 amino acids. The DNA for the CDR3 is TGTGCCAGCAGCCCCCAGGTTGCCCGGGGAGGAAACACCATATATTTT. It specifies CASSPQVARGGNTIYF.

This chain joins TRBV11-2 and TRBJ2-5, with 14 bases matching TRBD2. This CDR3 comprises 17 residues. Germline CDR1 and CDR2: SGHAT and FQNNGV. The junction had 5 bases not matched to a gene; V was cut back by 5 bases and J by 0 bases. The CDR3 coding sequence is TGTGCCAGCAGCGCCGGGACTAGCGGGGGATACCAAGAGACCCAGTACTTC. Protein sequence: CASSAGTSGGYQETQYF. Together with reference TRBV11-2 and TRBJ2-5, the CDR3 gives the full variable domain: EAGVAQSPRYKIIEKRQSVAFWCNPISGHATLYWYQQILGQGPKLLIQFQNNGVVDDSQLPKDRFSAERLKGVDSTLKIQPAKLEDSAVYLCASSAGTSGGYQETQYFGPGTRLLVL.

The sample holds a few counts of this clonotype. The chain carries TRBV5-1 and TRBJ2-5; TRBD1 might be the D (6 bases). CDR3 length: 15 residues. V was trimmed by 0 bases and J by 5 bases, leaving 14 bases between them. Per germline, CDR1 SGHRS and CDR2 YFSETQ. The CDR3 protein is CASSLAVTGGETQYF. The DNA of the CDR3 is TGCGCCAGCAGCTTGGCCGTGACAGGAGGCGAGACCCAGTACTTC.

J is TRBJ1-2 and V is TRBV28; 7 bases are a match to TRBD1. CDR1 and CDR2 from the germline V gene are MDHEN and SYDVKM. This CDR3 is built from 14 residues. Trimming removed 5 bases from V and 11 bases from J; junction bases left unmatched: 14. For the CDR3, the DNA is TGTGCCAGCAGTCCATCCAGCCTGACAGGGCGGTACACCTTC. It encodes CASSPSSLTGRYTF.

This clonotype was observed a few times. The V and J genes are TRBV7-2 and TRBJ1-1; a weak D match, TRBD1 (6 bases). Germline V gene lookup returns CDR1 SGHTA and CDR2 FQGNSA. This CDR3 comprises 15 residues. Between the trimmed V and J ends, which lost 0 bases and 5 bases, there was a span of 13 bases. The CDR3 DNA follows: TGTGCCAGCAGCTTAGCGGGGCAGGGGAGGACTGAAGCTTTCTTT. Residues: CASSLAGQGRTEAFF.

This clonotype was found a few times. The rearrangement uses TRBV29-1 and TRBJ2-3; 12 nucleotides line up with TRBD2. The CDR3 totals 15 residues. Germline assignment: CDR1 SQVTM and CDR2 ANQGSEA. The junction had 11 bases not matched to a gene; V was cut back by 7 bases and J by 6 bases. In DNA, the CDR3 is TGCAGCGGGTACAGACTAGCGGGAGCCAAGGATACGCAGTATTTT. It encodes CSGYRLAGAKDTQYF.

The gene calls are TRBV7-3 and TRBJ2-1, with TRBD2 matching 7 bases. Germline lookup yields CDR1 SGHTA and CDR2 FQGTGA. The CDR3 covers 13 residues. Trimming cost V 7 bases and J 5 bases; bases outside gene matches: 5. The CDR3 DNA sequence: TGTGCCAGCAACAGCGGGACTGACAATGAGCAGTTCTTC. Translation gives CASNSGTDNEQFF.

This clonotype was found many times. This sequence joins TRBV14 and TRBJ1-5; D ambiguous. Germline CDR1 reads SGHDN; CDR2 reads FVKESK. The V and J ends lost 4 bases and 7 bases respectively, with 11 bases between them. There are 13 residues in the CDR3. The CDR3 DNA is TGTGCCAGCAGCCTCTCGGAGAGGCAGCCCCAGCATTTT. This translates into CASSLSERQPQHF.

This clonotype was recorded a few times. V gene TRBV20-1 combines with J gene TRBJ1-4, with D hard to call. The germline V gene has CDR1 DFQATT and CDR2 SNEGSKA (reference sequence). V was cut by 8 bases and J by 0 bases, with 7 bases left in between. The CDR3 consists of 12 residues. Here the CDR3 DNA reads TGCAGTCTCAGTCCAACTAATGAAAAACTGTTTTTT. Translating it yields CSLSPTNEKLFF.

The V gene is TRBV7-8, the J gene TRBJ1-6; D is uncertain. This CDR3 contains 11 residues. Germline V gives CDR1 SGHVS, CDR2 FQNEAQ. The V end was cut by 1 base, the J end by 14 bases, with 6 bases between. CDR3 protein: CASSLGEALHF. CDR3 sequence (DNA): TGTGCCAGCAGCTTAGGAGAGGCCCTCCACTTT.

This chain uses TRBV9 with TRBJ2-5; D is ambiguous. Germline V lookup: CDR1 SGDLS, CDR2 YYNGEE. This CDR3 region has 13 residues. The V and J ends lost 4 bases and 3 bases respectively, with 10 bases between them. The CDR3 protein is CASSSDTKETQYF. The CDR3 coding sequence is TGTGCCAGCAGCTCCGACACCAAAGAGACCCAGTACTTC.

This clonotype was counted a single time. The chain combines TRBV30 with TRBJ1-1; no clear D. CDR3 length equals 13 residues. V lost 6 bases to trimming and J lost 3 bases, with 14 bases between them. CDR1 GTSNPN and CDR2 SVGIG come from the germline V gene (reference sequence). CDR3 amino acids: CACQERWYTEAFF. The CDR3 DNA reads TGTGCCTGCCAGGAGAGATGGTACACTGAAGCTTTCTTT.

The chain combines TRBV6-1 with TRBJ1-6; D gene uncertain. Germline-derived CDR1 and CDR2 are MNHNS and SASEGT. V was trimmed by 2 bases and J by 11 bases, leaving 10 bases between them. This CDR3 contains 13 residues. The CDR3 nucleotides read TGTGCCAGCAGTGAAATGGGATTAACACCCCTCCACTTT. Its protein is CASSEMGLTPLHF.

The chain links TRBV5-1 to TRBJ2-7; 13 bases align to TRBD2. The CDR3 is 15 residues long. Trimming at V came to 5 bases and at J to 5 bases, leaving 7 bases not matched to a gene. Germline V gene data show CDR1 as SGHRS and CDR2 as YFSETQ. The chain's CDR3 is CASSLLAGGPDEQYF. In DNA form, the CDR3 reads TGCGCCAGCAGTTTACTAGCGGGAGGGCCTGACGAGCAGTACTTC. Complete variable domain (other parts from reference TRBV5-1 and TRBJ2-7): KAGVTQTPRYLIKTRGQQVTLSCSPISGHRSVSWYQQTPGQGLQFLFEYFSETQRNKGNFPGRFSGRQFSNSRSEMNVSTLELGDSALYLCASSLLAGGPDEQYFGPGTRLTVT.

V and J are TRBV6-2 or TRBV6-3 and TRBJ2-2; weak D call: TRBD2 (5 bases). The CDR3 sequence is 16 residues long. Germline CDR1 reads MNHEY; CDR2 reads SVGEGT. Trimming cost V 5 bases and J 4 bases, with 17 bases left between them. In DNA, the CDR3 is TGTGCCAGCAGTCCCTTACTAGGGTCGGTCACCGGGGAGCTGTTTTTT. Translation gives CASSPLLGSVTGELFF.

In this sample, this clonotype turned up a few times. The chain links TRBV7-2 to TRBJ2-5, with 14 bases that match TRBD2. Germline values: CDR1 SGHTA, CDR2 FQGNSA. V trimming: 5 bases; J trimming: 3 bases; junction bases outside the gene matches: 2. The length of the CDR3 is 15 residues. The CDR3 sequence: CASSKGLAGEETQYF. The CDR3 DNA follows: TGTGCCAGCAGCAAGGGACTAGCGGGGGAAGAGACCCAGTACTTC.